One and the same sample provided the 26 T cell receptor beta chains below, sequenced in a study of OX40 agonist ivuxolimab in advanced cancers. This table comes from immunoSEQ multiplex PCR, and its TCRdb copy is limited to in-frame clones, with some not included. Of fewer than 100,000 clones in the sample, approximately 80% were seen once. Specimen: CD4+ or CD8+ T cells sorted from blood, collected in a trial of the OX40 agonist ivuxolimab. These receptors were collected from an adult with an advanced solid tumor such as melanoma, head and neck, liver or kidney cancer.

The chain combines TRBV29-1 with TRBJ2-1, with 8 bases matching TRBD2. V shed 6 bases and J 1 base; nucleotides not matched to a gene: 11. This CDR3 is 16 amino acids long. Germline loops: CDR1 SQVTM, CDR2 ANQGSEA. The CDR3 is CSVADRSGKSYNEQFF. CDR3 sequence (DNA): TGCAGCGTGGCGGATCGTAGCGGGAAATCCTACAATGAGCAGTTCTTC.

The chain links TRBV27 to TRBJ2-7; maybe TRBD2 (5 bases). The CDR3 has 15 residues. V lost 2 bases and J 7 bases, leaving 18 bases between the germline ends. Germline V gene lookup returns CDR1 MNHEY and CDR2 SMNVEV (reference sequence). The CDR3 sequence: CASSLRASWGVEQYF. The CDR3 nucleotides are TGTGCCAGCAGTTTAAGGGCTAGTTGGGGAGTTGAGCAGTACTTC.

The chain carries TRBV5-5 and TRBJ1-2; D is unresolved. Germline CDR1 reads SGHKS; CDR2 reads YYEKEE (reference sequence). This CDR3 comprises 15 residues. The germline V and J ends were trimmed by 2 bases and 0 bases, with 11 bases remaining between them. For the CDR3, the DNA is TGTGCCAGCAGCTTAGGCGGCAGCACTAACTATGGCTACACCTTC. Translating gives CASSLGGSTNYGYTF.

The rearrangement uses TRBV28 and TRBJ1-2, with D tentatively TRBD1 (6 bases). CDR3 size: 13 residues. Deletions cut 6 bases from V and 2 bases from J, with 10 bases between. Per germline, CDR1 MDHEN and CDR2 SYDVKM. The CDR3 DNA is TGTGCCAGCAGATTAGACAGGAACTATGGCTACACCTTC. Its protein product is CASRLDRNYGYTF.

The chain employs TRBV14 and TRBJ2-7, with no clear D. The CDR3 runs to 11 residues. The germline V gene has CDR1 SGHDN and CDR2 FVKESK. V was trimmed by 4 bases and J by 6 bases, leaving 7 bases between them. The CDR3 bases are TGTGCCAGCAGCCCTCTCCGCGAGCAGTACTTC. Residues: CASSPLREQYF. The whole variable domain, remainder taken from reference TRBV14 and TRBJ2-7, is EAGVTQFPSHSVIEKGQTVTLRCDPISGHDNLYWYRRVMGKEIKFLLHFVKESKQDESGMPNNRFLAERTGGTYSTLKVQPAELEDSGVYFCASSPLREQYFGPGTRLTVT.

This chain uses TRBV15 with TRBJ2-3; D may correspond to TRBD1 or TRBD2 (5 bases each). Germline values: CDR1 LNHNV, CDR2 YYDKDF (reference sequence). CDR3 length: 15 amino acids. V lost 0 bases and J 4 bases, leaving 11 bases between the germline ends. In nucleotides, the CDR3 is TGTGCCACCAGCAGAGATGGGGACCGCTCAGATACGCAGTATTTT. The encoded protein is CATSRDGDRSDTQYF.

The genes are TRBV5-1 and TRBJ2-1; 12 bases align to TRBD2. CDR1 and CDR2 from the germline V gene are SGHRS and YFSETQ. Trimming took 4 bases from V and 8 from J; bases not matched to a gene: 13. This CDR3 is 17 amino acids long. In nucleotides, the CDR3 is TGCGCCAGCAGCCCGACGCCCTCTAGCGGGGGGGCGCATGAGCAGTTCTTC. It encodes CASSPTPSSGGAHEQFF. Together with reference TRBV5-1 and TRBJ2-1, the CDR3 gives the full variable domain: KAGVTQTPRYLIKTRGQQVTLSCSPISGHRSVSWYQQTPGQGLQFLFEYFSETQRNKGNFPGRFSGRQFSNSRSEMNVSTLELGDSALYLCASSPTPSSGGAHEQFFGPGTRLTVL.

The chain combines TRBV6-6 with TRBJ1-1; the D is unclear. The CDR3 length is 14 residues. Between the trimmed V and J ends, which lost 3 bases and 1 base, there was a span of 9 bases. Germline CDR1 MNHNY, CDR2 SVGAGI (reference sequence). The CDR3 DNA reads TGTGCCAGCAGTTATGGGGTGGAGAACACTGAAGCTTTCTTT. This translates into CASSYGVENTEAFF.

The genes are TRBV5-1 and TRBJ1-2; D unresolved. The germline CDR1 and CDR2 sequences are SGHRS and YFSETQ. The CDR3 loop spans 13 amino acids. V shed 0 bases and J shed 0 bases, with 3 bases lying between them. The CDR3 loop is CASSLAANYGYTF. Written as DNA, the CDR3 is TGCGCCAGCAGCTTGGCAGCTAACTATGGCTACACCTTC.

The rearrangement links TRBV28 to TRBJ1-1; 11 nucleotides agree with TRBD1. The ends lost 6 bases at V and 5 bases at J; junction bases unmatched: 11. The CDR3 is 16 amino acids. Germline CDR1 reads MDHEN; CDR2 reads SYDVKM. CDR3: CASSPGDRGYMTEAFF. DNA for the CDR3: TGTGCCAGCAGCCCGGGGGACAGGGGGTATATGACTGAAGCTTTCTTT. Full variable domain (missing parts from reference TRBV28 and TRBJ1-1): DVKVTQSSRYLVKRTGEKVFLECVQDMDHENMFWYRQDPGLGLRLIYFSYDVKMKEKGDIPEGYSVSREKKERFSLILESASTNQTSMYLCASSPGDRGYMTEAFFGQGTRLTVV.

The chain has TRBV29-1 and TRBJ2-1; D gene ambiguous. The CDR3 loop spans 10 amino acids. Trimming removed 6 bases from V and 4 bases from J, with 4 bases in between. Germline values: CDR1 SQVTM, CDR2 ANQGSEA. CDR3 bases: TGCAGCGTCGGTTACAATGAGCAGTTCTTC. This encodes CSVGYNEQFF.

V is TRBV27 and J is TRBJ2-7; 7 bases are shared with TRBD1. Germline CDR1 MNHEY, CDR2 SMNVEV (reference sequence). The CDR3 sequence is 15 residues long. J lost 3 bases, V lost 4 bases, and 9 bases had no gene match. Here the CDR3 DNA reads TGTGCCAGCAGTTCCCTAGGGACAGCTATCTACGAGCAGTACTTC. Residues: CASSSLGTAIYEQYF.

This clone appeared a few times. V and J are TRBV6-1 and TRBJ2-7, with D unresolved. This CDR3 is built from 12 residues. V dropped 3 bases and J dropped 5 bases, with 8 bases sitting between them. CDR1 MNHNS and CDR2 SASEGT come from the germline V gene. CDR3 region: CASSDSGDEQYV. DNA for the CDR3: TGTGCCAGCAGTGATTCCGGAGACGAGCAGTACGTC.

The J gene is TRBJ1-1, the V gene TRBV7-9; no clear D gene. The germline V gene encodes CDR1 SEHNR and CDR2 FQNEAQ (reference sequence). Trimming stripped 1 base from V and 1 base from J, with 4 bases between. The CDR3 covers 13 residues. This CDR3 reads CASSLGKNTEAFF. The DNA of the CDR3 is TGTGCCAGCAGCTTAGGGAAGAACACTGAAGCTTTCTTT.

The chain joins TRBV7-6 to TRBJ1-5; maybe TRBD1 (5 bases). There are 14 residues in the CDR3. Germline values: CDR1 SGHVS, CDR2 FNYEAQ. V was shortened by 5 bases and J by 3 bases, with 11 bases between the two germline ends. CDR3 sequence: CASSQGLPNQPQHF. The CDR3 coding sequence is TGTGCCAGCAGCCAGGGACTTCCCAATCAGCCCCAGCATTTT.

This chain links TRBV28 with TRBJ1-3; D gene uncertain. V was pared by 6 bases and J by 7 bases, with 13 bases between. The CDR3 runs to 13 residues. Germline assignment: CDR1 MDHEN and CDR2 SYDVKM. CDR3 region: CASRGTYGNTIYF. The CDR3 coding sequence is TGTGCCAGCAGGGGTACCTATGGGAACACCATATATTTT.

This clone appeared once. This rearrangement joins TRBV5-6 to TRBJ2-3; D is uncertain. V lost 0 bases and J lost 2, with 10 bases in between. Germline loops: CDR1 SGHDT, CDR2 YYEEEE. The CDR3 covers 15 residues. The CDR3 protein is CASSLGRWPTDTQYF. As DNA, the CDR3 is TGTGCCAGCAGCTTGGGTAGGTGGCCCACAGATACGCAGTATTTT.

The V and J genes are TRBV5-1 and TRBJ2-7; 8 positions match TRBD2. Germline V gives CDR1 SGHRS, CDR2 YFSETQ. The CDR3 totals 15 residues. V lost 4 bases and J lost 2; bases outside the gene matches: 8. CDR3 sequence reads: CASSPSPSGPYEQYF. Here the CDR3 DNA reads TGCGCCAGCAGCCCCAGCCCTAGCGGGCCCTACGAGCAGTACTTC.

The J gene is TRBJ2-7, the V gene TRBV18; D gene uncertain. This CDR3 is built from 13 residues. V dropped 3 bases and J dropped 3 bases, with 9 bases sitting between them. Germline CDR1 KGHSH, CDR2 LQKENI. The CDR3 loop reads CASSPHPGYEQYV. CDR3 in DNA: TGTGCCAGCTCACCCCATCCGGGCTACGAGCAGTACGTC.

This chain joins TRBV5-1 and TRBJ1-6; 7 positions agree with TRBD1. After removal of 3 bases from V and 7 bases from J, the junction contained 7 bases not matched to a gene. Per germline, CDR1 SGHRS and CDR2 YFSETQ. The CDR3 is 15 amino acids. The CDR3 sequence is CASSSIGTENSPLHF. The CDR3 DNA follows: TGCGCCAGCAGCTCAATCGGGACAGAAAATTCACCCCTCCACTTT.

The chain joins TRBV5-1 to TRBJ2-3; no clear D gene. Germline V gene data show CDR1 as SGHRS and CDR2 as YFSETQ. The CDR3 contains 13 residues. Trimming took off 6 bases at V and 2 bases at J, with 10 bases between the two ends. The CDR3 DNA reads TGCGCCAGCAATATACAATCCACAGATACGCAGTATTTT. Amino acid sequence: CASNIQSTDTQYF.

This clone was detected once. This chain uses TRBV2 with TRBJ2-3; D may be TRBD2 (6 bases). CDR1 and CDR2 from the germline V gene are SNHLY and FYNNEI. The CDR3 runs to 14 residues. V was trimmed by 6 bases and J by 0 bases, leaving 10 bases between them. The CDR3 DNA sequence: TGTGCCAGCAGGCGGGGAGAAAGCACAGATACGCAGTATTTT. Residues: CASRRGESTDTQYF.

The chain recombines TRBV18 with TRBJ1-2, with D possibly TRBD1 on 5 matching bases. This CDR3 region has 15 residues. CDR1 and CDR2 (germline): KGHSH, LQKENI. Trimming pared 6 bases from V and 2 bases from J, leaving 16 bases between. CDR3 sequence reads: CASSPRGDINYGYTF. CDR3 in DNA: TGTGCCAGCTCGCCTAGAGGGGATATCAACTATGGCTACACCTTC.

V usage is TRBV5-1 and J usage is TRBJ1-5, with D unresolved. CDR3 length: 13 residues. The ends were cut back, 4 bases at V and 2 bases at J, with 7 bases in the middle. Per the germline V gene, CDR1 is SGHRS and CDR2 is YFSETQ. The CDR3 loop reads CASSKGGNQPQHF. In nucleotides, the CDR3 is TGCGCCAGCAGCAAAGGAGGCAATCAGCCCCAGCATTTT.

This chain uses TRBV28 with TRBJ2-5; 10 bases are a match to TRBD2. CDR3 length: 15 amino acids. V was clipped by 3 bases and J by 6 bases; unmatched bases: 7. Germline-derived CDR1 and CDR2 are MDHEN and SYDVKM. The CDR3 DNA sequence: TGTGCCAGCAGTTTCCCAGCGGGGGGGCGCAAGACCCAGTACTTC. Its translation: CASSFPAGGRKTQYF.

The DNA of the CDR3 is TGTGCCAGCAGTGATGCTGTAGGGGGTCAGGGCACTGAAGCTTTCTTT. It codes for CASSDAVGGQGTEAFF. This rearrangement joins TRBV2 to TRBJ1-1, with TRBD1 as a possible D gene (6 bases). Germline values: CDR1 SNHLY, CDR2 FYNNEI. V was pared by 3 bases and J by 4 bases, with 18 bases between. CDR3 length equals 16 residues.